Presented here are 16 T cell receptor beta chains from one specimen sequenced in a study of blood T cell repertoires in COVID-19. Only in-frame clones appear in the TCRdb table, and some are missing; sequencing was by immunoSEQ multiplex PCR. The data contain some 90,000 clones, 86% of them singletons. The source material was peripheral blood. All receptors derive from an elderly woman with acute or convalescent COVID-19.

V is TRBV6-5 and J is TRBJ1-2; the match to TRBD1 covers 10 bases. The germline V gene has CDR1 MNHEY and CDR2 SVGAGI. The V segment lost 6 bases and the J segment 5 bases; nucleotides outside the gene matches: 6. The CDR3 is 14 amino acids. The CDR3 DNA sequence: TGTGCCAGCAGCCGAGGACAGGGGGTTTATGGCTACACCTTC. This sequence encodes CASSRGQGVYGYTF.

The chain joins TRBV29-1 to TRBJ2-5; TRBD1 is a possible D gene (6 bases). Trimming took off 4 bases at V and 2 bases at J, with 8 bases between the two ends. CDR3 length: 12 amino acids. Germline-derived CDR1 and CDR2 are SQVTM and ANQGSEA. As DNA, the CDR3 is TGCAGCGTTGCCAGGGGACAAGAGACCCAGTACTTC. Amino acids: CSVARGQETQYF.

The V call is TRBV10-2, the J call TRBJ1-1; 7 bases align to TRBD1. The CDR3 covers 15 residues. After removal of 6 bases from V and 4 bases from J, the junction contained 11 bases not matched to a gene. CDR1 WSHSY and CDR2 SAAADI come from the germline V gene. The CDR3 protein is CASSPGGRGSTEAFF. CDR3 nucleotides: TGCGCCAGCAGCCCAGGGGGAAGGGGAAGCACTGAAGCTTTCTTT.

The V gene is TRBV12-5, the J gene TRBJ1-5, with D tentatively TRBD1 (5 bases). V was pared by 0 bases and J by 5 bases, with 17 bases between. The CDR3 is 17 residues long. Germline CDR1 LGHNT, CDR2 FRNRAP. Here the CDR3 reads CASGLVTGLGFHQPQHF. CDR3 nucleotide sequence: TGTGCTAGTGGTTTGGTAACAGGCTTGGGTTTCCATCAGCCCCAGCATTTT.

The rearrangement links TRBV2 to TRBJ2-7; 11 bases align to TRBD1. After removal of 6 bases from V and 6 bases from J, the junction contained 7 bases not matched to a gene. There are 14 residues in the CDR3. Germline V lookup: CDR1 SNHLY, CDR2 FYNNEI. The CDR3 DNA is TGTGCCAGCAGGGTTGCCGGGACAGGGGGCGAGCAGTACTTC. Translated: CASRVAGTGGEQYF. The complete variable domain, with remaining parts taken from reference TRBV2 and TRBJ2-7, reads EPEVTQTPSHQVTQMGQEVILRCVPISNHLYFYWYRQILGQKVEFLVSFYNNEISEKSEIFDDQFSVERPDGSNFTLKIRSTKLEDSAMYFCASRVAGTGGEQYFGPGTRLTVT.

The chain recombines TRBV5-1 with TRBJ1-1; 8 positions match TRBD1. The CDR3 covers 14 residues. Germline lookup yields CDR1 SGHRS and CDR2 YFSETQ. V shed 4 bases and J 1 base; nucleotides not matched to a gene: 3. The CDR3 reads CASSRDRPNTEAFF. Here the CDR3 DNA reads TGCGCCAGCAGCCGGGACAGGCCGAACACTGAAGCTTTCTTT.

This rearrangement joins TRBV21-1 to TRBJ2-2; the listed D gene, TRBD2, was not tested against the DNA. TRBV21-1 represents a pseudogene. The CDR3 has 17 residues. DNA of the CDR3: TGTGCCAGCAGCAAAGCTTGCGGGCGGGGGGCCCCCGGGGAGCTGTTTTTT. Amino acid sequence: CASSKACGRGAPGELFF.

As concerns this clone: The junction does not match germline at one end; this may be a read error. V usage is TRBV3-1 (or the pseudogene TRBV3-2) and J usage is TRBJ2-2; possible D gene TRBD1, 5 bases. This CDR3 has 12 amino acids. The germline V gene has CDR1 LGHDT and CDR2 YNNKEL (reference sequence). DNA of the CDR3: TGTGCCAGCAGCCAGTGGGGCGTAGGGTACCTCTTT. This translates into CASSQWGVGYLF.

This chain links TRBV3-1 (or the pseudogene TRBV3-2) with TRBJ1-1, with D tentatively TRBD1 (5 bases). Between the trimmed V and J ends, which lost 2 bases and 0 bases, there was a span of 13 bases. The CDR3 loop spans 16 amino acids. Germline CDR1 reads LGHDT; CDR2 reads YNNKEL (reference sequence). CDR3 loop: CASSQSTALMNTEAFF. For the CDR3, the DNA is TGTGCCAGCAGCCAATCGACAGCTCTTATGAACACTGAAGCTTTCTTT.

The chain uses TRBV5-1 and TRBJ1-1, with 9 bases fitting TRBD1. CDR1 and CDR2 (germline): SGHRS, YFSETQ. V gave up 5 bases and J gave up 1 base; unmatched junction bases: 9. This CDR3 is built from 16 residues. The CDR3 bases are TGCGCCAGCAGAACGGGACAGGGCCTAGAGAACACTGAAGCTTTCTTT. Encoded protein: CASRTGQGLENTEAFF.

J is TRBJ2-2 and V is TRBV5-4, with 8 positions matching TRBD1. V lost 2 bases to trimming and J lost 4 bases; unmatched junction nucleotides: 7. Germline V gives CDR1 SGHNT, CDR2 YYREEE (reference sequence). This CDR3 region has 16 residues. The chain's CDR3 is CASSFTTGAVTGELFF. For the CDR3, the DNA is TGTGCCAGCAGCTTCACGACAGGGGCGGTCACCGGGGAGCTGTTTTTT.

The chain carries TRBV9 and TRBJ2-7; tentatively, D is TRBD2 (7 bases). Germline V gene sequence: CDR1 SGDLS, CDR2 YYNGEE. V lost 4 bases and J lost 4, with 18 bases in between. The CDR3 is made up of 15 amino acids. The chain's CDR3 is CASSPRGGVGYEQYF. CDR3 sequence (DNA): TGTGCCAGCAGCCCGCGAGGGGGGGTCGGGTACGAGCAGTACTTC.

The rearrangement uses TRBV24-1 and TRBJ2-3, with 15 bases fitting TRBD2. V was clipped by 4 bases and J by 4 bases; unmatched bases: 5. The CDR3 loop spans 17 amino acids. Germline V CDR1 and CDR2: KGHDR, SFDVKD. The CDR3 DNA follows: TGTGCCACCAGTGACCCGGGACTAGCGGGGGGACCAGATACGCAGTATTTT. Protein: CATSDPGLAGGPDTQYF.

This chain links TRBV28 with TRBJ1-4; D ambiguous. Germline V gene data show CDR1 as MDHEN and CDR2 as SYDVKM. V was clipped by 4 bases and J by 0 bases, with 9 bases between them. The CDR3 runs 15 residues. CDR3: CASSSYSATNEKLFF. The CDR3 DNA reads TGTGCCAGCAGTTCTTATAGTGCAACTAATGAAAAACTGTTTTTT.

This clone has only one observation. One end of the junction fails to match germline, which may point to a read error. The rearrangement joins TRBV3-1 (or the pseudogene TRBV3-2) to TRBJ2-2; D gene uncertain. CDR3 length equals 17 residues. Germline assignment: CDR1 LGHDT and CDR2 YNNKEL (reference sequence). The CDR3 protein is CASRQGWSYRKSGELFF. The CDR3 nucleotides are TGTGCCAGCAGACAAGGGTGGAGTTATCGAAAATCCGGGGAGCTGTTTTTT.

This rearrangement joins TRBV2 to TRBJ2-5; the D gene is possibly TRBD2 (6 bases). Trimming took off 6 bases at V and 0 bases at J, with 14 bases between the two ends. In germline, CDR1 is SNHLY, CDR2 FYNNEI. The CDR3 is 15 residues long. This CDR3 reads CASSEARGYQETQYF. The CDR3, as DNA: TGTGCCAGCAGCGAGGCTCGGGGGTACCAAGAGACCCAGTACTTC.